The 32 T cell receptor beta chains below were found in one sample sequenced in a study of shared clonotypes between healthy human individuals. The data were produced by immunoSEQ multiplex PCR, yet TCRdb's version contains in-frame clones alone and is incomplete. The sample records roughly 720,000 clones, 90% being singletons. The sample was memory CD8+ T cells from PBMCs. Subset: CD45RO+ cells pooled with CCR7-negative TemRA cells. Receptors were obtained from a man between 18 and 29 years old in good health. Some clones in this sample may be carry-over from other donors' samples.

The chain combines TRBV6-5 with TRBJ2-1; D unresolved. Germline V gene data show CDR1 as MNHEY and CDR2 as SVGAGI. The CDR3 is made up of 13 amino acids. Trimming removed 7 bases from V and 6 bases from J, with 13 bases in between. The CDR3 is CASKASPRNEQFF. The CDR3 coding sequence is TGTGCCAGCAAGGCCTCGCCGCGCAATGAGCAGTTCTTC.

The chain joins TRBV7-8 to TRBJ2-7; D unresolved. V was clipped by 5 bases and J by 3 bases, with 11 bases between them. CDR1 is SGHVS and CDR2 is FQNEAQ in the germline V gene. The CDR3 consists of 13 residues. The CDR3 spells CASSPKGLYEQYF. CDR3 sequence (DNA): TGTGCCAGCAGCCCGAAGGGTCTCTACGAGCAGTACTTC.

This sequence joins TRBV15 and TRBJ2-5; D is perhaps TRBD2 (5 bases). Per the germline V gene, CDR1 is LNHNV and CDR2 is YYDKDF (reference sequence). V was shortened by 3 bases and J by 2 bases, with 13 bases between the two germline ends. This CDR3 is built from 15 residues. The CDR3, as DNA: TGTGCCACCAGCAGGGAGAAAGCGGTTCAAGAGACCCAGTACTTC. This translates into CATSREKAVQETQYF.

This chain connects TRBV5-1 to TRBJ2-3, with 9 bases matching TRBD1. V was clipped by 4 bases and J by 2 bases; unmatched bases: 8. This CDR3 has 16 amino acids. Germline V gives CDR1 SGHRS, CDR2 YFSETQ. CDR3 in DNA: TGCGCCAGCAGCCCCCGACAGGGGGAGTCCACAGATACGCAGTATTTT. Translation: CASSPRQGESTDTQYF.

This chain uses TRBV27 with TRBJ2-2; 8 bases are shared with TRBD1. Germline V gene data show CDR1 as MNHEY and CDR2 as SMNVEV (reference sequence). The junction had 5 bases not matched to a gene; V was cut back by 5 bases and J by 3 bases. This CDR3 is built from 15 residues. CDR3 loop: CASSPRTGYTGELFF. The CDR3 DNA reads TGTGCCAGCAGTCCACGGACAGGGTACACCGGGGAGCTGTTTTTT.

V usage is TRBV5-1 and J usage is TRBJ1-1; D gene unclear. Between the trimmed V and J ends, which lost 4 bases and 2 bases, there was a span of 9 bases. Germline V CDR1 and CDR2: SGHRS, YFSETQ. The CDR3 totals 13 residues. The CDR3 sequence: CASSPGGNTEAFF. In DNA form, the CDR3 reads TGCGCCAGCAGCCCAGGTGGAAACACTGAAGCTTTCTTT.

This clone was recorded only once. This chain's CDR3 is CASSEYGTPRDEKLFF. The CDR3 DNA reads as TGTGCCAGCAGTGAATATGGGACACCCCGGGATGAAAAACTGTTTTTT. The V gene is TRBV25-1, the J gene TRBJ1-4; D is possibly TRBD1 (6 bases). The V gene lost 0 bases and the J gene lost 6 bases, with 14 bases spanning the gap. From germline, CDR1 is MGHDK and CDR2 SYGVNS. The length of the CDR3 is 16 residues.

This clone was observed a handful of times. The rearrangement uses TRBV2 and TRBJ2-7, with 10 bases that match TRBD1. The CDR3 sequence is 15 residues long. The germline CDR1 and CDR2 sequences are SNHLY and FYNNEI. The V segment lost 6 bases and the J segment 6 bases; nucleotides outside the gene matches: 11. CDR3 protein: CASRAGTGDAGEQYF. CDR3 nucleotide sequence: TGTGCCAGCAGGGCCGGGACAGGGGACGCCGGCGAGCAGTACTTC.

The J gene is TRBJ2-5, the V gene TRBV5-1; 9 nucleotides match TRBD2. This CDR3 is built from 17 residues. Trimming took 0 bases from V and 5 from J; bases not matched to a gene: 11. Germline assignment: CDR1 SGHRS and CDR2 YFSETQ. This CDR3 is CASSLGDRIAGVETQYF. The CDR3 DNA sequence: TGCGCCAGCAGCTTGGGGGATCGGATAGCGGGAGTTGAGACCCAGTACTTC.

This clone was detected only once. The chain carries TRBV19 and TRBJ2-3; perhaps TRBD2 as D (5 bases). The CDR3 consists of 15 residues. In germline, CDR1 is LNHDA, CDR2 SQIVND (reference sequence). V lost 7 bases and J lost 4, with 18 bases in between. CDR3 nucleotide sequence: TGTGCCAGTATGAGGGCCGCCGGAATCGCAGATACGCAGTATTTT. Its protein is CASMRAAGIADTQYF.

The chain couples TRBV2 to TRBJ1-1; D is perhaps TRBD1 (6 bases). Trimming stripped 6 bases from V and 7 bases from J, with 9 bases between. Germline CDR1 is SNHLY and CDR2 is FYNNEI. CDR3 length: 11 amino acids. The CDR3 loop reads CASRRGGEAFF. The CDR3, as DNA: TGTGCCAGCAGGAGAGGGGGTGAAGCTTTCTTT.

V and J are TRBV29-1 and TRBJ2-7; D may correspond to TRBD1 or TRBD2 (5 bases each). The CDR3 is made up of 12 amino acids. Germline V gives CDR1 SQVTM, CDR2 ANQGSEA. Trimming removed 5 bases from V and 4 bases from J, with 12 bases in between. Written as DNA, the CDR3 is TGCAGCGTTAGGGACGGGACGTACGAGCAGTACTTC. This translates into CSVRDGTYEQYF.

The chain joins TRBV5-6 to TRBJ2-7, with D perhaps matching TRBD1 (6 bases). V lost 1 base and J 4 bases, leaving 9 bases between the germline ends. The CDR3 has 13 residues. Germline CDR1 reads SGHDT; CDR2 reads YYEEEE. The CDR3 protein is CASSLWTAYEQYF. CDR3 coding DNA: TGTGCCAGCAGCTTGTGGACAGCTTACGAGCAGTACTTC.

Details on this clone: The sample has other DNA sequences that encode this CDR3 too. The rearrangement links TRBV27 to TRBJ2-7; 7 bases fit TRBD1. CDR1 is MNHEY, CDR2 SMNVEV, per germline (reference sequence). CDR3 length: 16 residues. Losses at the gene ends were 5 bases for V and 0 bases for J; bases not matched to a gene: 10. The CDR3 DNA sequence: TGTGCCAGCAGTCCATCGTCGGGACAGTTCTCCTACGAGCAGTACTTC. Its protein product is CASSPSSGQFSYEQYF.

The chain is built from TRBV28 and TRBJ2-7, with TRBD1 matching over 8 bases. The length of the CDR3 is 14 residues. V shed 7 bases and J 2 bases; nucleotides not matched to a gene: 7. Germline V gene data show CDR1 as MDHEN and CDR2 as SYDVKM. CDR3 residues: CASKRQGNPYEQYF. The CDR3 bases are TGTGCCAGCAAAAGACAGGGGAACCCCTACGAGCAGTACTTC. The whole variable domain, remainder taken from reference TRBV28 and TRBJ2-7, is DVKVTQSSRYLVKRTGEKVFLECVQDMDHENMFWYRQDPGLGLRLIYFSYDVKMKEKGDIPEGYSVSREKKERFSLILESASTNQTSMYLCASKRQGNPYEQYFGPGTRLTVT.

The J gene is TRBJ2-7, the V gene TRBV27; 8 positions match TRBD1. CDR1 is MNHEY, CDR2 SMNVEV, per germline (reference sequence). This CDR3 is built from 14 residues. The V and J ends lost 3 bases and 5 bases, in that order; junction bases with no gene match: 6. As DNA, the CDR3 is TGTGCCAGCAGTTTGCAGGGGGCGGTCAACGAGCAGTACTTC. Amino acids: CASSLQGAVNEQYF.

The chain has TRBV7-9 and TRBJ2-1, with a weak D call TRBD2 (5 bases). The CDR3 extends over 13 amino acids. The germline CDR1 and CDR2 sequences are SEHNR and FQNEAQ (reference sequence). Trimming removed 4 bases from V and 6 bases from J, with 10 bases in between. CDR3 region: CASSWGVSNEQFF. The CDR3 DNA follows: TGTGCCAGCAGCTGGGGAGTCAGCAATGAGCAGTTCTTC.

The chain couples TRBV6-1 to TRBJ2-1; TRBD2 agrees at 10 bases. V lost 10 bases and J lost 8; bases outside the gene matches: 11. The CDR3 runs to 14 residues. Germline CDR1 reads MNHNS; CDR2 reads SASEGT. The CDR3 nucleotides read TGTGCCACCTTTGGACTAGCGGTTATTTATGAGCAGTTCTTC. This encodes CATFGLAVIYEQFF.

On this clone: Other DNA sequences in this specimen translate into the identical CDR3. The genes are TRBV7-9 and TRBJ2-7, with 7 bases that match TRBD1. The V and J ends lost 4 bases and 3 bases, in that order; junction bases with no gene match: 3. The CDR3 has 13 amino acids. CDR1 and CDR2 from the germline V gene are SEHNR and FQNEAQ (reference sequence). CDR3: CASSSRDSYEQYF. In nucleotides, the CDR3 is TGTGCCAGCAGCTCCCGGGACAGCTACGAGCAGTACTTC.

This clone has just one count. The chain combines TRBV7-9 with TRBJ2-1, with D possibly being TRBD2 (6 bases). The CDR3 totals 17 residues. V lost 5 bases and J lost 3, with 20 bases in between. Germline assignment: CDR1 SEHNR and CDR2 FQNEAQ (reference sequence). Written as DNA, the CDR3 is TGTGCCAGCAGCGATCCCCGATGGGGGGAGGACTACAATGAGCAGTTCTTC. Encoded protein: CASSDPRWGEDYNEQFF. Combining the CDR3 with reference TRBV7-9 and TRBJ2-1 gives the whole variable domain DTGVSQNPRHKITKRGQNVTFRCDPISEHNRLYWYRQTLGQGPEFLTYFQNEAQLEKSRLLSDRFSAERPKGSFSTLEIQRTEQGDSAMYLCASSDPRWGEDYNEQFFGPGTRLTVL.

This clone was detected a few times. The chain links TRBV25-1 to TRBJ1-1, with D perhaps matching TRBD1 (6 bases). Deletions cut 6 bases from V and 4 bases from J, with 12 bases between. The germline gives CDR1 MGHDK, CDR2 SYGVNS. The CDR3 consists of 13 residues. CDR3 region: CASRGPRGTEAFF. CDR3 DNA sequence: TGTGCCAGCAGGGGCCCCAGGGGCACTGAAGCTTTCTTT.

V usage is TRBV14 and J usage is TRBJ2-7; TRBD1 agrees at 7 bases. The CDR3 consists of 14 residues. V was pared by 1 base and J by 2 bases, with 2 bases of the junction left unmatched. Germline CDR1 is SGHDN and CDR2 is FVKESK. The CDR3 is CASSQADRPYEQYF. CDR3 DNA: TGTGCCAGCAGCCAAGCGGACAGGCCCTACGAGCAGTACTTC.

This chain joins TRBV7-9 and TRBJ1-2, with D maybe TRBD1 (6 bases). The CDR3 loop spans 17 amino acids. Germline CDR1 reads SEHNR; CDR2 reads FQNEAQ (reference sequence). V dropped 6 bases and J dropped 0 bases, with 20 bases sitting between them. CDR3 region: CASRGRGDKEPNYGYTF. In DNA form, the CDR3 reads TGTGCCAGCAGGGGGCGCGGGGACAAGGAACCTAACTATGGCTACACCTTC.

The rearrangement uses TRBV18 and TRBJ1-3; no reliable D call. The CDR3 contains 13 residues. The germline V gene encodes CDR1 KGHSH and CDR2 LQKENI. The V end lost 0 bases, the J end lost 6 bases, and 6 bases lay between the germline ends. As DNA, the CDR3 is TGTGCCAGCTCACCACCGGCAGTAAACACCATATATTTT. This sequence encodes CASSPPAVNTIYF.

The chain combines TRBV7-2 with TRBJ2-2; D gene uncertain. Germline values: CDR1 SGHTA, CDR2 FQGNSA. Trimming pared 5 bases from V and 7 bases from J, leaving 11 bases between. This CDR3 has 13 amino acids. The CDR3: CASSLGPGGELFF. The DNA for the CDR3 is TGTGCCAGCAGCCTGGGCCCGGGCGGGGAGCTGTTTTTT.

The rearrangement links TRBV4-3 to TRBJ1-4; 8 bases are a match to TRBD1. V shed 5 bases, J shed 8 bases, and the junction held 7 bases outside the gene matches. CDR3 length: 14 residues. The germline gives CDR1 LGHNA, CDR2 YSLEER. This CDR3 is CASSADREGEKLFF. For the CDR3, the DNA is TGCGCCAGCAGCGCGGACAGGGAAGGGGAAAAACTGTTTTTT.

This chain joins TRBV7-9 and TRBJ2-7; possible D gene TRBD1, 6 bases. Germline CDR1 SEHNR, CDR2 FQNEAQ (reference sequence). V was shortened by 0 bases and J by 7 bases, with 13 bases between the two germline ends. The CDR3 has 14 residues. The chain's CDR3 is CASSLARTAKEQYF. In DNA form, the CDR3 reads TGTGCCAGCAGCTTAGCGAGGACAGCCAAGGAGCAGTACTTC.

This chain joins TRBV4-1 and TRBJ2-7; TRBD1 agrees at 9 bases. Trimming at V came to 0 bases and at J to 6 bases, leaving 9 bases not matched to a gene. The CDR3 is 16 amino acids. Germline CDR1 reads MGHRA; CDR2 reads YSYEKL. The CDR3 region is CASSQDMGQGVVEQYF. CDR3 in DNA: TGCGCCAGCAGCCAAGATATGGGACAGGGAGTCGTCGAGCAGTACTTC.

This chain links TRBV9 with TRBJ1-2; TRBD1 matches 8 bases. CDR1 and CDR2 from the germline V gene are SGDLS and YYNGEE. The CDR3 extends over 15 amino acids. Trimming removed 3 bases from V and 1 base from J; junction bases left unmatched: 5. This CDR3 reads CASSGWTGINYGYTF. In nucleotides, the CDR3 is TGTGCCAGCAGCGGATGGACAGGGATTAACTATGGCTACACCTTC.

This clone was observed a handful of times. J is TRBJ1-1 and V is TRBV5-6; 11 bases map to TRBD1. The CDR3 runs to 15 residues. In germline, CDR1 is SGHDT, CDR2 YYEEEE. The ends lost 4 bases at V and 6 bases at J; junction bases unmatched: 8. The CDR3 reads CASSGVPGQGAEAFF. CDR3 sequence (DNA): TGTGCCAGCAGCGGAGTACCGGGACAGGGGGCTGAAGCTTTCTTT.

This rearrangement joins TRBV5-1 to TRBJ1-2; D ambiguous. CDR1 and CDR2 from the germline V gene are SGHRS and YFSETQ. V was trimmed by 4 bases and J by 8 bases, leaving 18 bases between them. The CDR3 runs 14 residues. CDR3 amino acids: CASSPPSEILGYTF. CDR3 DNA sequence: TGCGCCAGCAGCCCACCCTCGGAGATCTTGGGCTACACCTTC.

The rearrangement joins TRBV5-1 to TRBJ2-3; 12 positions match TRBD2. Germline V lookup: CDR1 SGHRS, CDR2 YFSETQ. This CDR3 is 20 amino acids long. Unmatched junction bases numbered 18, after V lost 4 bases and J lost 3 bases. The CDR3 nucleotides read TGCGCCAGCAGCCGATACCGGACTAGCGGGATGCCATTGGGGACAGATACGCAGTATTTT. This gives the protein CASSRYRTSGMPLGTDTQYF.